The 2 T cell receptor beta chains given below trace back to one sample, sequenced in a study of regulatory T cells in long-lasting Graves disease (dated by TCRdb to about 2021). Reading the label with the study, this specimen's time point is: newly diagnosed GD, antithyroid drugs for less than 3 months. RNA was extracted from PBMCs in TRIzol for both TCR sequencing and RNA sequencing. The method was multiplex PCR. Sequenced on an Illumina HiSeq 4000. iRepertoire HTBI primers and Arm-PCR amplification of CDR3 regions were used to construct TCR beta libraries. TCRdb trimmed public reads at Q25 via fastp, called clones via MiXCR and kept in-frame beta chains. For every CDR3 protein sequence, its rows merge into one entry that carries the most common genes and DNA. This sample comprises approximately 300,000 distinct CDR3 sequences, about 20% of them detected only once. Of the sample, 35% to 45% is held by the ten largest clones.

This material consisted of peripheral blood mononuclear cells (PBMCs), taken at new diagnosis, from a patient treated with antithyroid drugs. The source of these receptors is a female donor with Graves disease.

Points on this clonotype: Since the CDR3 does not end with the conserved phenylalanine or tryptophan, this likely comes from a read error. The rearrangement uses TRBV5-4 and TRBJ1-2, with 7 bases lining up with TRBD1. With V trimmed by 0 bases and J by 5 bases, 10 bases remained unmatched. Germline V gene sequence: CDR1 SGHNT, CDR2 YYREEE (reference sequence). This CDR3 has 16 amino acids. This CDR3 is CASSLGMGQINYGYTL. The DNA for the CDR3 is TGTGCCAGCAGCTTGGGTATGGGACAGATAAATTATGGCTACACCCTC.

In its sample, this clonotype was seen many times. The chain carries TRBV11-3 and TRBJ2-7; 7 positions agree with TRBD1. There are 13 residues in the CDR3. CDR1 and CDR2 (germline): SGHNT, YENEEA. V trimming: 5 bases; J trimming: 6 bases; junction bases outside the gene matches: 7. The CDR3 nucleotides are TGTGCCAGCAGCAACCCGTCAGGGGGCGAGCAGTACTTC. It codes for CASSNPSGGEQYF.